This is a list of T cell receptor beta chains from one sample in a study of CD8 T cells in Susac syndrome. TCRdb passed the immunoSEQ multiplex PCR reads through MiXCR, listing each CDR3 protein once. The data show fewer than 200,000 distinct CDR3 sequences, roughly nine tenths seen once. Sample: CD4+ T cells from PBMCs. These receptors originate from a human donor with Susac syndrome. Each CDR3 is given with its conserved first and last residue. A D gene is named only where the DNA matches it firmly. Clone size appears in some rows only: once, few, many, or a class for an expanded clone.

j_call clone_size v_call d_call cdr3_aa cdr3_nt
TRBJ2-5 . TRBV7-7 . CASSPNLDTQYF TGTGCTAGCAGCCCAAACTTGGACACCCAGTACTTC
TRBJ2-1 . TRBV6-6 . CASSPGPFNEQFF TGTGCCAGCAGTCCCGGCCCTTTTAATGAGCAGTTCTTC
TRBJ2-3 few TRBV6-1 TRBD2 CASTKGGLAGGRDGDTQYF TGTGCCAGCACCAAGGGGGGACTGGCGGGGGGCCGAGACGGAGATACGCAGTATTTT
TRBJ1-1 . TRBV5-4 . CASVRGTEAFF TGTGCCAGTGTCAGGGGAACTGAAGCTTTCTTT
TRBJ2-7 . TRBV3-1 TRBD1 CASSYKQGAPGQGQYF TGTGCCAGCAGCTACAAACAGGGGGCCCCAGGTCAGGGGCAGTACTTC
TRBJ2-5 . TRBV5-4 TRBD2 CASSWVAGAQETQYF TGTGCCAGCAGCTGGGTAGCGGGGGCCCAAGAGACCCAGTACTTC
TRBJ2-3 . TRBV9 TRBD2 CASSGTSGFSTDTQYF TGTGCCAGCAGCGGGACTAGCGGGTTTAGCACAGATACGCAGTATTTT
TRBJ2-3 . TRBV7-9 . CASSLWRGGGDTQYF TGTGCCAGCAGCTTGTGGAGAGGCGGCGGGGATACGCAGTATTTT
TRBJ1-2 . TRBV19 . CASSIRAEIYGYTF TGTGCCAGTAGTATTAGGGCGGAAATCTATGGCTACACCTTC
TRBJ2-3 . TRBV6-1 . CAITTGLPSTQYF TGTGCCATAACTACAGGGCTCCCTAGCACGCAGTATTTT
TRBJ2-1 . TRBV7-2 TRBD2 CASSLTGTSGEQFF TGTGCCAGCAGCTTAACTGGGACTAGCGGAGAGCAGTTCTTC
TRBJ1-2 . TRBV5-1 TRBD1 CASRQDRINYGYTF TGCGCCAGCAGACAGGACAGGATTAACTATGGCTACACCTTC
TRBJ1-6 . TRBV3-1 . CASSQDAGNSPLHF TGTGCCAGCAGCCAAGATGCGGGGAATTCACCCCTCCACTTT